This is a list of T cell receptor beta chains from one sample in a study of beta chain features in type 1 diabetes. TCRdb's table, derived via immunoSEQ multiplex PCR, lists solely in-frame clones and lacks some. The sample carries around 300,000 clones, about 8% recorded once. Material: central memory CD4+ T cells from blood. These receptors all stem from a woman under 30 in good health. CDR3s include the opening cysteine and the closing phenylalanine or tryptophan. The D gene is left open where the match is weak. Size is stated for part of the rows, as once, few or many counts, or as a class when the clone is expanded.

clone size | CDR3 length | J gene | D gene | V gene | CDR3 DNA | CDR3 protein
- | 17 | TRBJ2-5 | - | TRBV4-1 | TGCGCCAGCAGCCAAGGGGGCAGACCACAGGGCGGCGAGACCCAGTACTTC | CASSQGGRPQGGETQYF
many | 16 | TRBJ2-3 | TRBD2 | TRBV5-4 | TGTGCCAGCAGCTTGGTGGGCGGGGGGGCCACAGATACGCAGTATTTT | CASSLVGGGATDTQYF
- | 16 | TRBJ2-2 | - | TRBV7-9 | TGTGCCAGCAGCGCCTCCCAGGGTTTTTACACCGGGGAGCTGTTTTTT | CASSASQGFYTGELFF
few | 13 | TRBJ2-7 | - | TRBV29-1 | TGCAGCGTTGAAAGAGGGACCACCTACGAGCAGTACTTC | CSVERGTTYEQYF
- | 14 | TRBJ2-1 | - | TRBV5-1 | TGCGCCAGCAGCTTGGACCCAAATACGGATGAGCAGTTCTTC | CASSLDPNTDEQFF
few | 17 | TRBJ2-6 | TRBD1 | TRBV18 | TGTGCCAGCTCATTATCGGGACAGCGCTCTGGGGCCAACGTCCTGACTTTC | CASSLSGQRSGANVLTF
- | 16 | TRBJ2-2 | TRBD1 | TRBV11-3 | TGTGCCAGCAGCTCACGGACAGGGTCGAACACCGGGGAGCTGTTTTTT | CASSSRTGSNTGELFF
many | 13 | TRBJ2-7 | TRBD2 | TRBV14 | TGTGCCAGCAGCCTAGCGGGAGCCCACGAGCAGTACTTC | CASSLAGAHEQYF
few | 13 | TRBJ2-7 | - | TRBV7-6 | TGTGCCAGCAGCAGCTTGGCAGCCGGCGAGCAGTACTTC | CASSSLAAGEQYF
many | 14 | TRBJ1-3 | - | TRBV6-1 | TGTGCCAGCCGGCGGGAGCAGCGGGCCGACACCATATATTTT | CASRREQRADTIYF
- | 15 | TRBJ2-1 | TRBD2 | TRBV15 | TGTGCCACCAGCAGAACAGCGGGGGTTTCAACTGAGCAGTTCTTC | CATSRTAGVSTEQFF
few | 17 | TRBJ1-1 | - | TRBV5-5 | TGTGCCAGCAGCTTAGGCCCCGCAGCCCGCATGAACACTGAAGCTTTCTTT | CASSLGPAARMNTEAFF
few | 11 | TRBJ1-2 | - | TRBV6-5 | TGTGCCACCCGGGTTGACACGTCTTTTGCCTTC | CATRVDTSFAF
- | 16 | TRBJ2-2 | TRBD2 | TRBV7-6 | TGTGCCAGCAGCTTCGTCCGGGGCGGGAGAATGGGGGAGCTGTTTTTT | CASSFVRGGRMGELFF
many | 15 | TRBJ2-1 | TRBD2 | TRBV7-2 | TGTGCCAGCAGCTTAGAGGCGGGAGGGCGGTATGAGCAGTTCTTC | CASSLEAGGRYEQFF
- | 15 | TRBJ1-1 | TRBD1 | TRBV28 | TGTGCCAGCAGCCCTGGGGACAGGGTAAGCACTGAAGCTTTCTTT | CASSPGDRVSTEAFF
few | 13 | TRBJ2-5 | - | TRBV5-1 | TGCGCCAGCAACCAAGAGGTACAAGAGACCCAGTACTTC | CASNQEVQETQYF
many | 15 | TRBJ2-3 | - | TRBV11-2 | TGTGCCAGCAGCTGGGTTGGGGCTAGGGAAGATACGCAGTATTTT | CASSWVGAREDTQYF
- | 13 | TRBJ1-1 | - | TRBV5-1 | TGCGCCAGCAGCCTTCAGGGGAACACTGAAGCTTTCTTT | CASSLQGNTEAFF
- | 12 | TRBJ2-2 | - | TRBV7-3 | TGTGCCAGCAGCCCGAACACCGGGGAGCTGTTTTTT | CASSPNTGELFF
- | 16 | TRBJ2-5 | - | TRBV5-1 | TGCGCCAGCAGCTTGACATGGACAGAACCAGGAGAGACCCAGTACTTC | CASSLTWTEPGETQYF
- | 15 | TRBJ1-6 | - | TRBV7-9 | TGTGCCAGCAGCTTACTCTCAACAGCCAATTCACCCCTCCACTTT | CASSLLSTANSPLHF
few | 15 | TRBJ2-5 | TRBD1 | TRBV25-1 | TGTGCCAGCAGGATGACAGGGGCTAGAATTGGGACCCAGTACTTC | CASRMTGARIGTQYF
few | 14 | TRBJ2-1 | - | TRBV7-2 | TGTGCCAGCAGCCCAATAGGGTCGGTGGGTGAGCAGTTCTTC | CASSPIGSVGEQFF
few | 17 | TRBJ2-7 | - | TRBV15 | TGTGCCACCAGCAGGGTACTGAATCTTGGACAAGACTACGAGCAGTACTTC | CATSRVLNLGQDYEQYF
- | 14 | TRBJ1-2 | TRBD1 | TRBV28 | TGTGCCAGCAGTTCTACCTTAGGACAGGGGGGATACACCTTC | CASSSTLGQGGYTF
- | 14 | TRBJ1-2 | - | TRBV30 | TGTGCCTGGAGACCGGACAGCCAATCTTATGGCTACACCTTC | CAWRPDSQSYGYTF
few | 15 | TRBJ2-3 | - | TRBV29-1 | TGCAGCGTTGACTTGGAAGGTCGGGGCACAGATACGCAGTATTTT | CSVDLEGRGTDTQYF
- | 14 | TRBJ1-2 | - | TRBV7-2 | TGTGCCAGCAGCTTGATGGACAGCTCATATGGCTACACCTTC | CASSLMDSSYGYTF
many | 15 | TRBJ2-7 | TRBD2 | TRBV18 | TGTGCCAGCTCACCGGCGGCGGGAGGGTACTACGAGCAGTACTTC | CASSPAAGGYYEQYF
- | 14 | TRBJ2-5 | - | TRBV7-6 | TGTGCCAGCAGCTTAGTTTGGGGTGGGGAGACCCAGTACTTC | CASSLVWGGETQYF
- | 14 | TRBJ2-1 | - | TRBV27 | TGTGCCAGCAGTTGGAACAGGGGAGGCGATGAGCAGTTCTTC | CASSWNRGGDEQFF
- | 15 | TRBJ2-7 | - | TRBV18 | TGTGCCAGCTCACTAACAGACACCGCGGGGTACGAGCAGTACTTC | CASSLTDTAGYEQYF
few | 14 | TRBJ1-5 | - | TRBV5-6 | TGTGCCAGCAGCGGGGGGTATAGCAATCAGCCCCAGCATTTT | CASSGGYSNQPQHF
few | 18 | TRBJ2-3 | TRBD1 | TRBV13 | TGTGCCAGCAGCTTAGTGTACAGGGGGCCGAGCAGCACAGATACGCAGTATTTT | CASSLVYRGPSSTDTQYF
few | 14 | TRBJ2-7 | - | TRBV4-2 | TGTGCCAGCAGCCAAGATACTGGGCAGAGCGAGCAGTACTTC | CASSQDTGQSEQYF
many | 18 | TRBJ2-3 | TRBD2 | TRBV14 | TGTGCCAGCAGCCCATTCCTAAGGACTAGCGGGAGCACAGATACGCAGTATTTT | CASSPFLRTSGSTDTQYF
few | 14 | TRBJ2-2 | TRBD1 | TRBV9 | TGTGCCAGTCGACAGGGGGGTCACACCGGGGAGCTGTTTTTT | CASRQGGHTGELFF
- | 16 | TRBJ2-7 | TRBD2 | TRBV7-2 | TGTGCCAGCAGCTACCTGACTAGCGGGGGACCCTACGAGCAGTACTTC | CASSYLTSGGPYEQYF
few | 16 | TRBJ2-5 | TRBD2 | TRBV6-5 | TGTGCCAGCAGTTACTCGGGTAGCGGGGGCCAAGAGACCCAGTACTTC | CASSYSGSGGQETQYF
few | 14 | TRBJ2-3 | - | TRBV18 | TGTGCCAGCTCCCAAGCCGGGGAGGAAGATACGCAGTATTTT | CASSQAGEEDTQYF
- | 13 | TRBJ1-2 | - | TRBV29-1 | TGCAGCGTTGAATCCCGTGCAGGGAATGGCTACACCTTC | CSVESRAGNGYTF
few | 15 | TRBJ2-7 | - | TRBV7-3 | TGTGCCAGCAGCCCTCGAGGTGGCCCTTCCTACGAGCAGTACTTC | CASSPRGGPSYEQYF
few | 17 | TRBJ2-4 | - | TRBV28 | TGTGCCAGCAGTTTATTGGGTAGCGGAGGTGCCAAAAACATTCAGTACTTC | CASSLLGSGGAKNIQYF
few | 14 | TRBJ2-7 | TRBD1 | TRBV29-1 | TGCAGCGTTGAATTGCAGGGGGCGACCTACGAGCAGTACTTC | CSVELQGATYEQYF
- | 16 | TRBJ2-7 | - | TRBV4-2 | TGTGCCAGCAGCCAAGCCTGGGATTCGAGCTCCTACGAGCAGTACTTC | CASSQAWDSSSYEQYF
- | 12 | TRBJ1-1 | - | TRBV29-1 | TGCAGCGCCACCGTGGACAGCACTGAAGCTTTCTTT | CSATVDSTEAFF
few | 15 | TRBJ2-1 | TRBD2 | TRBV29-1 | TGCAGCGTGCGTCGGCCGGGCGGGGGATACAATGAGCAGTTCTTC | CSVRRPGGGYNEQFF
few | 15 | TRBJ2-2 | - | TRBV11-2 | TGTGCCAGCAGCTTAGTTGCGTTCGGCACCGGGGAGCTGTTTTTT | CASSLVAFGTGELFF
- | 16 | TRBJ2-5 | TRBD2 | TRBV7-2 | TGTGCCAGCAGCTTACTCAAATTGAGCGGGATGGAGACCCAGTACTTC | CASSLLKLSGMETQYF